These 31 T cell receptor beta chains were all obtained from the same sample, sequenced in a study of healthy donors' naive CD4 and CD8 T cells. Each TCR library used roughly 0.45 ug of total RNA and a linear amplification protocol. TCRdb re-derived calls from the reads in MiXCR, one entry per CDR3 protein. The sample shows about 180,000 distinct CDR3 sequences, 74% of them seen only once. Input material: naive CD4+ and CD8+ T cells sorted from blood, pooled from several donors. These receptors came from a pool of human donors in good health; the sample pools cells from several healthy donors.

This rearrangement joins TRBV6-5 to TRBJ2-2; 8 bases align to TRBD1. The V and J ends lost 7 bases and 8 bases, in that order; junction bases with no gene match: 12. The CDR3 sequence is 15 residues long. CDR1 is MNHEY, CDR2 SVGAGI, per germline. The CDR3 is CASTDIGQGAGELFF. CDR3 DNA sequence: TGTGCCAGCACCGATATAGGACAGGGCGCAGGGGAGCTGTTTTTT.

V gene TRBV12-5 combines with J gene TRBJ2-3, with D hard to call. Trimming took 6 bases from V and 1 from J, leaving 5 bases between them. Germline loops: CDR1 LGHNT, CDR2 FRNRAP. This CDR3 has 12 residues. In DNA form, the CDR3 reads TGTGCTAGTGGGTACGGCACAGATACGCAGTATTTT. Its translation: CASGYGTDTQYF.

This clonotype was detected ten times or more. CDR3 in amino acids: CSVVVYAEQYF. In nucleotides, the CDR3 is TGCAGCGTTGTCGTATACGCCGAGCAGTACTTC. The rearrangement joins TRBV29-1 to TRBJ2-7, with D hard to call. CDR1 is SQVTM, CDR2 ANQGSEA, per germline. V was trimmed by 4 bases and J by 6 bases, leaving 10 bases between them. The CDR3 extends over 11 amino acids.

V gene TRBV6-5 combines with J gene TRBJ1-1; tentatively, D is TRBD1 (6 bases). V was pared by 0 bases and J by 9 bases, with 11 bases between. This CDR3 spans 13 amino acids. Germline V gene sequence: CDR1 MNHEY, CDR2 SVGAGI. The CDR3 spells CASSYSYGGQAFF. Here the CDR3 DNA reads TGTGCCAGCAGTTACTCTTACGGGGGGCAAGCTTTCTTT.

The table lists this clonotype with a count of one. The CDR3, as DNA: TGTGCCAGCAGAGGACTGGGCTCCGTTTCGACCCAGTACTTC. Its protein product is CASRGLGSVSTQYF. The chain recombines TRBV12-3 or TRBV12-4 with TRBJ2-5, with a weak D call TRBD2 (5 bases). V shed 6 bases and J shed 7 bases, with 18 bases lying between them. The CDR3 length is 14 residues.

The genes are TRBV27 and TRBJ2-7; the D gene is possibly TRBD1 (6 bases). Germline CDR1 is MNHEY and CDR2 is SMNVEV (reference sequence). Between the trimmed V and J ends, which lost 7 bases and 2 bases, there was a span of 15 bases. The CDR3 is made up of 14 amino acids. As DNA, the CDR3 is TGTGCCAGCACTGCCAGAGACAGGCCCTACGAGCAGTACTTC. Protein: CASTARDRPYEQYF.

There are a few counts of this clonotype. This rearrangement joins TRBV29-1 to TRBJ2-1; possible D gene TRBD1, 6 bases. Germline V gene sequence: CDR1 SQVTM, CDR2 ANQGSEA. CDR3 length: 13 residues. Trimming shortened V by 2 bases and J by 2 bases, and 7 bases separated the two germline ends. The CDR3 region is CSVEQGTYNEQFF. CDR3 nucleotides: TGCAGCGTTGAACAGGGGACCTACAATGAGCAGTTCTTC.

The V and J genes are TRBV12-3 or TRBV12-4 and TRBJ2-2; 7 bases align to TRBD2. J was trimmed by 2 bases and V by 5 bases; bases with no gene match: 8. There are 16 residues in the CDR3. CDR3 nucleotide sequence: TGTGCCAGCAGTCAGCGGGCGGGGGTTAACACCGGGGAGCTGTTTTTT. Amino acid sequence: CASSQRAGVNTGELFF.

This clonotype turned up a few times. The chain links TRBV29-1 to TRBJ1-2; 9 bases are a match to TRBD1. Germline trimming cut 3 bases from V and 7 bases from J; bases unmatched to any gene: 6. The V gene's germline CDR1 is SQVTM and CDR2 ANQGSEA. The CDR3 consists of 13 residues. The CDR3 DNA sequence: TGCAGCGTTGAGATTACAGGGGGCGTTGGCTACACCTTC. Encoded protein: CSVEITGGVGYTF.

The chain recombines TRBV29-1 with TRBJ2-3, with 8 bases lining up with TRBD1. This CDR3 spans 18 amino acids. The V segment lost 0 bases and the J segment 3 bases; nucleotides outside the gene matches: 14. The germline CDR1 and CDR2 sequences are SQVTM and ANQGSEA. CDR3: CSVEDQRTGLRRTDTQYF. CDR3 coding DNA: TGCAGCGTTGAAGATCAGAGGACAGGGCTCCGACGGACAGATACGCAGTATTTT.

This rearrangement joins TRBV29-1 to TRBJ1-1; unclear D gene. Germline V CDR1 and CDR2: SQVTM, ANQGSEA. This CDR3 has 10 amino acids. Between the trimmed V and J ends, which lost 1 base and 11 bases, there was a span of 8 bases. The CDR3 spells CSVEGVRAFF. In DNA, the CDR3 is TGCAGCGTTGAAGGCGTTAGGGCTTTCTTT.

Remarks on this clonotype: Mismatch with germline at one junction end may stem from a read error. The genes are TRBV27 and TRBJ2-3; no reliable D call. CDR3 length: 14 amino acids. Germline-derived CDR1 and CDR2 are MNHEY and SMNVEV (reference sequence). CDR3 region: CASSLSSIADTQYF. CDR3 bases: TGTGCCAGCAGCTTATCGTCGATAGCAGATACGCAGTATTTT.

J is TRBJ2-7 and V is TRBV11-2; 8 positions agree with TRBD1. Trimming cost V 2 bases and J 4 bases; bases outside gene matches: 28. The CDR3 runs to 22 residues. The V gene's germline CDR1 is SGHAT and CDR2 FQNNGV. The CDR3 protein is CASSLFPGRINEDRESNYEQYF. CDR3 sequence (DNA): TGTGCCAGCAGCTTATTTCCGGGAAGGATAAACGAGGACAGGGAATCCAATTACGAGCAGTACTTC.

The J gene is TRBJ2-7, the V gene TRBV29-1, with 8 bases aligning to TRBD1. This CDR3 region has 11 residues. Germline CDR1 reads SQVTM; CDR2 reads ANQGSEA. V dropped 7 bases and J dropped 6; count of bases not matched to a gene: 5. CDR3 loop: CSGLTGGEQYF. The CDR3 DNA sequence: TGCAGCGGCCTAACAGGGGGCGAGCAGTACTTC.

The chain joins TRBV29-1 to TRBJ1-1; possibly TRBD1 for D (5 bases). Germline V gene sequence: CDR1 SQVTM, CDR2 ANQGSEA. V lost 7 bases, J lost 7 bases, and 13 bases lay in between. The CDR3 has 11 residues. The DNA for the CDR3 is TGCAGCGGCGGGGCGAATTTTGAAGCTTTCTTT. Protein sequence: CSGGANFEAFF.

The rearrangement links TRBV6-5 to TRBJ2-3; D not certain. The CDR3 sequence is 13 residues long. Germline assignment: CDR1 MNHEY and CDR2 SVGAGI. Trimming shortened V by 7 bases and J by 4 bases, and 12 bases separated the two germline ends. CDR3 loop: CASTRPSADTQYF. CDR3 DNA sequence: TGTGCCAGCACTCGTCCATCCGCAGATACGCAGTATTTT.

This clonotype was picked up a small number of times. The chain carries TRBV10-3 and TRBJ2-3; possibly TRBD1 for D (6 bases). The CDR3 contains 14 residues. Germline V gives CDR1 ENHRY, CDR2 SYGVKD. Trimming stripped 5 bases from V and 0 bases from J, with 9 bases between. The CDR3 sequence: CAISRDKSTDTQYF. As DNA, the CDR3 is TGTGCCATCAGTCGGGACAAGAGCACAGATACGCAGTATTTT.

The chain has TRBV6-6 and TRBJ1-6, with D possibly being TRBD1 (6 bases). The V gene lost 0 bases and the J gene lost 9 bases, with 15 bases spanning the gap. The V gene's germline CDR1 is MNHNY and CDR2 SVGAGI (reference sequence). The CDR3 runs 16 residues. CDR3 residues: CASSYSRDIPTSPLHF. CDR3 coding DNA: TGTGCCAGCAGTTACTCCAGGGACATCCCTACTTCACCCCTCCACTTT.

The V gene is TRBV15, the J gene TRBJ1-2; D gene uncertain. V lost 5 bases, J lost 8 bases, and 30 bases lay in between. The germline gives CDR1 LNHNV, CDR2 YYDKDF (reference sequence). The CDR3 is 18 residues long. In nucleotides, the CDR3 is TGTGCCACCAGCTACGGCCTGACGGTCGGGTCAGGACTTAACGGCTACACCTTC. This translates into CATSYGLTVGSGLNGYTF.

DNA of the CDR3: TGTGCCAGCAGCTCACAGGAGGGAAACATTCAGTACTTC. Translated, it gives CASSSQEGNIQYF. This rearrangement joins TRBV5-4 to TRBJ2-4, with D possibly being TRBD2 (6 bases). The germline V gene has CDR1 SGHNT and CDR2 YYREEE (reference sequence). V gave up 3 bases and J gave up 6 bases, with 10 bases separating them. The length of the CDR3 is 13 residues.

This clonotype has just a few counts. The chain combines TRBV5-5 with TRBJ2-7, with D maybe TRBD2 (6 bases). Trimming cost V 3 bases and J 0 bases, with 10 bases left between them. The germline CDR1 and CDR2 sequences are SGHKS and YYEKEE (reference sequence). This CDR3 has 14 amino acids. The chain's CDR3 is CASSSGTGSYEQYF. The CDR3 DNA sequence: TGTGCCAGCAGCTCCGGGACTGGCTCCTACGAGCAGTACTTC.

The chain links TRBV7-9 to TRBJ2-5; 14 bases align to TRBD2. Per the germline V gene, CDR1 is SEHNR and CDR2 is FQNEAQ (reference sequence). The CDR3 is 18 residues long. Germline trimming cut 4 bases from V and 0 bases from J; bases unmatched to any gene: 7. CDR3 in amino acids: CASSSPGLAGEDQETQYF. CDR3 nucleotides: TGTGCCAGCAGCTCCCCGGGACTAGCGGGAGAAGACCAAGAGACCCAGTACTTC.

The V and J genes are TRBV29-1 and TRBJ2-7; D is possibly TRBD1 or TRBD2 (8 bases each). V was cut by 5 bases and J by 1 base, with 15 bases left in between. CDR1 is SQVTM and CDR2 is ANQGSEA in the germline V gene. The CDR3 sequence is 14 residues long. This chain's CDR3 is CSVFSGTGSYEQYF. Here the CDR3 DNA reads TGCAGCGTTTTTAGCGGGACAGGATCCTACGAGCAGTACTTC.

The chain uses TRBV6-5 and TRBJ1-1; no firm D call. CDR3 length: 14 amino acids. Germline V CDR1 and CDR2: MNHEY, SVGAGI. The V end lost 0 bases, the J end lost 3 bases, and 8 bases lay between the germline ends. CDR3 sequence: CASSYSDEDTEAFF. CDR3 in DNA: TGTGCCAGCAGTTACTCCGACGAGGACACTGAAGCTTTCTTT.

There are a few counts of this clonotype. The chain is built from TRBV29-1 and TRBJ1-2; tentatively, D is TRBD1 (5 bases). Germline assignment: CDR1 SQVTM and CDR2 ANQGSEA. V was shortened by 6 bases and J by 4 bases, with 6 bases between the two germline ends. CDR3 length equals 10 residues. The CDR3, as DNA: TGCAGCGTCACAGGCTATGGCTACACCTTC. Amino acid sequence: CSVTGYGYTF.

V and J are TRBV5-6 and TRBJ1-6, with D possibly matching TRBD1 (5 bases). The CDR3 contains 15 residues. V shed 3 bases and J shed 10 bases, with 17 bases lying between them. Germline CDR1 is SGHDT and CDR2 is YYEEEE. CDR3: CASSSGGSGKSPLHF. The CDR3 bases are TGTGCCAGCAGCTCCGGGGGTTCGGGGAAATCACCCCTCCACTTT.

The chain combines TRBV19 with TRBJ2-3; D uncertain. Germline-derived CDR1 and CDR2 are LNHDA and SQIVND (reference sequence). This CDR3 is 15 amino acids long. Trimming took off 2 bases at V and 4 bases at J, with 13 bases between the two ends. The CDR3 nucleotides read TGTGCCAGTAGTATATTGCTAGTGAGCCCAGATACGCAGTATTTT. Protein: CASSILLVSPDTQYF.

The CDR3 DNA reads TGTGCCACCAGCCAGACGGCTAGCGGGGCGGTATCGATCTACAATGAGCAGTTCTTC. Translation: CATSQTASGAVSIYNEQFF. V usage is TRBV15 and J usage is TRBJ2-1; 9 bases agree with TRBD2. V gave up 5 bases and J gave up 3 bases; unmatched junction bases: 17. Germline CDR1 is LNHNV and CDR2 is YYDKDF (reference sequence). The CDR3 is made up of 19 amino acids.

This clonotype has just a few counts. V gene TRBV27 combines with J gene TRBJ1-5; D might be TRBD1 (5 bases). The CDR3 length is 16 residues. The V end was cut by 3 bases, the J end by 2 bases, with 14 bases between. Germline CDR1 MNHEY, CDR2 SMNVEV (reference sequence). CDR3 region: CASSFRGGLGNQPQHF. CDR3 nucleotides: TGTGCCAGCAGTTTTCGGGGCGGGTTGGGCAATCAGCCCCAGCATTTT.

Only one count was recorded for this clonotype. This chain connects TRBV20-1 to TRBJ2-7; D is undetermined. The V gene lost 0 bases and the J gene lost 0 bases, with 15 bases spanning the gap. CDR1 and CDR2 (germline): DFQATT, SNEGSKA (reference sequence). The CDR3 has 16 residues. The CDR3 nucleotides read TGCAGTGCTAGAGAAGGTGTTAGCCTGTTCTCCTACGAGCAGTACTTC. Its protein product is CSAREGVSLFSYEQYF.

The chain combines TRBV10-3 with TRBJ2-1; D gene uncertain. The CDR3 length is 16 residues. Germline lookup yields CDR1 ENHRY and CDR2 SYGVKD. V was trimmed by 0 bases and J by 6 bases, leaving 15 bases between them. The CDR3, as DNA: TGTGCCATCAGTGAGTCTCGGGCCGGCCTGGGCAATGAGCAGTTCTTC. It translates to CAISESRAGLGNEQFF.